Listed below are T cell receptor beta chains from one sample, sequenced in a study of blood T cell repertoires in COVID-19. Sequencing was performed with immunoSEQ multiplex PCR; in TCRdb, only in-frame clones are kept and a portion is missing. The sample yields hundreds of thousands of clones, less than 90% seen once. The source material was peripheral blood. The receptor source for this set is a woman between 45 and 65 years old with COVID-19, enrolled during active disease. CDR3s include the opening cysteine and the closing phenylalanine or tryptophan. The order of the fields is D gene, J gene, V gene, CDR3 protein. D genes are given only for firm matches.

TRBD1	TRBJ2-7	TRBV7-2	CASRWDSRFDEQYF
-	TRBJ1-2	TRBV5-1	CASSPWEGDYGYTF
-	TRBJ1-6	TRBV25-1	CASSESMRPSDSPLHF
-	TRBJ1-2	TRBV6-4	CASIAGGANYGYTF
-	TRBJ2-7	TRBV27	CASSLSFVGYEQYF
TRBD1	TRBJ1-2	TRBV27	CASSRYPGQILNYGYTF
-	TRBJ2-1	TRBV4-1	CASRPGISYNEQFF
-	TRBJ2-7	TRBV30	CAWSSYRTTYEQYF
-	TRBJ1-1	TRBV27	CASSSPGNTEAFF
-	TRBJ2-4	TRBV12-3/TRBV12-4	CASSLAGANIQYF
TRBD1	TRBJ1-1	TRBV6-5	CASSSTGQFEAFF
TRBD1	TRBJ2-1	TRBV18	CASSPDRAYNEQFF
-	TRBJ2-3	TRBV10-1	CASSAVGAVDTQYF
-	TRBJ1-1	TRBV25-1	CASTPGHINTEAFF
-	TRBJ1-1	TRBV4-1	CASSQGRGVMNTEAFF
-	TRBJ1-1	TRBV18	CASSPWVDSEAFF
-	TRBJ2-1	TRBV28	CASSLAGLNEQFF
TRBD1	TRBJ1-1	TRBV10-3	CAISEVKFGTGHMNTEAFF
-	TRBJ1-4	TRBV28	CASGSSRSGMMAASLDEKLFF
TRBD1	TRBJ2-7	TRBV12-5	CASGLVGVLGTGTLEEQYF
-	TRBJ2-7	TRBV18	CASSPPGLNSYEQYF
-	TRBJ2-2	TRBV30	CAWSRGRTNTGELFF
TRBD2	TRBJ2-3	TRBV18	CASSRKLAGGPADTQYF
TRBD2	TRBJ2-3	TRBV24-1	CATSDPTSGATTDTQYF
-	TRBJ2-7	TRBV9	CASSRGPYEQYF
TRBD1	TRBJ1-2	TRBV5-6	CASSWGTGGVYGYTF
-	TRBJ1-2	TRBV4-1	CASSQARGRVYTF
-	TRBJ1-3	TRBV2	CASSGEVFGSGNTIYF
-	TRBJ1-3	TRBV4-1	CASSQDIGEMGNTIYF
-	TRBJ2-3	TRBV5-1	CASSLEASGTDTQYF
TRBD1	TRBJ2-7	TRBV18	CASSAPGQAHYEQYF
TRBD2	TRBJ2-5	TRBV5-1	CASSLLAGEQETQYF
-	TRBJ2-7	TRBV30	CAWTRPGIVYEQYF
-	TRBJ1-2	TRBV4-1	CASSHLKGKQPTYGYTF
TRBD1	TRBJ1-1	TRBV7-8	CASSPRDRNTEAFF
-	TRBJ2-7	TRBV15	CATSRHRVYEQYF
-	TRBJ1-1	TRBV19	CASSSWGGALGTEAFF
TRBD1	TRBJ1-1	TRBV10-3	CAISEGGGYTEAFF
-	TRBJ2-1	TRBV2	CASSGRGRVDNEQFF
-	TRBJ1-5	TRBV7-9	CASSFRGVLYQPQHF
TRBD1	TRBJ2-7	TRBV11-2	CASSLAGQGDYEQYF
-	TRBJ2-5	TRBV30	CAWSGRATGAQYF
TRBD2	TRBJ2-5	TRBV9	CASSGAAGLAGQETQYF
-	TRBJ1-2	TRBV3-1/TRBV3-2	CASSQEGEGGGYTF
TRBD1	TRBJ2-2	TRBV5-5	CASRAGTANTGELFF
TRBD1	TRBJ2-3	TRBV12-5	CASGLVLDRVADTQYF
TRBD1	TRBJ1-2	TRBV5-4	CASSVRDRGPSYGYTF
TRBD2	TRBJ2-3	TRBV5-1	CASSLGTSGGDTQYF
-	TRBJ1-5	TRBV6-6	CASRLISGEGPQHF
-	TRBJ2-5	TRBV7-9	CASSPSVQEQETQYF
TRBD2	TRBJ2-1	TRBV2	CASKLDGGAPFEQFF
TRBD1	TRBJ1-2	TRBV12-3/TRBV12-4	CASSQGQGNTF
TRBD1	TRBJ1-1	TRBV11-3	CASSLDSGTGGAENTEAFF